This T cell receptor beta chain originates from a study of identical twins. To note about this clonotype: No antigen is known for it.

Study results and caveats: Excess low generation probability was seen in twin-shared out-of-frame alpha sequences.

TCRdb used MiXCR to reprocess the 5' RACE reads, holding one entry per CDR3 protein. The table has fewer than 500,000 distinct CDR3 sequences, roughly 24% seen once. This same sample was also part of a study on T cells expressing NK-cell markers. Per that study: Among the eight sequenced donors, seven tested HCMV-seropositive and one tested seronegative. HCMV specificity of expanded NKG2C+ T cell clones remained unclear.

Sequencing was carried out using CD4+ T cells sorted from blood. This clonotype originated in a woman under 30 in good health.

CDR3 in DNA: TGCGCCAGCAGCTTTTGGGACAATGAGCAGTTCTTC. Its protein is CASSFWDNEQFF. This rearrangement joins TRBV5-1 to TRBJ2-1; no reliable D call. Trimming cost V 2 bases and J 5 bases, with 5 bases left between them. Germline CDR1 is SGHRS and CDR2 is YFSETQ. The CDR3 has 12 residues. Looking up the rest from reference TRBV5-1 and TRBJ2-1 gives the full variable domain: KAGVTQTPRYLIKTRGQQVTLSCSPISGHRSVSWYQQTPGQGLQFLFEYFSETQRNKGNFPGRFSGRQFSNSRSEMNVSTLELGDSALYLCASSFWDNEQFFGPGTRLTVL.